By sample share, the clone carrying this TCR beta chain is medium-sized (0.01 to 0.1%). What it recognizes is unknown. The data originate from a study of circulating CD8 cells and anti-PD-1 response in melanoma. Study information: Every 2 weeks, patients got 3 mg/kg nivolumab intravenously.

TCR libraries were prepared from approximately 15 ng of total RNA with the QIAseq Immune Repertoire TCR panel. TCRdb ran MiXCR on the reads and lists one entry per CDR3 protein. The table has approximately 1,200 distinct CDR3 sequences, about 7% seen once. Germline CDR1 MDHEN, CDR2 SYDVKM. V lost 3 bases and J lost 4, with 4 bases in between. The CDR3 is 13 residues long. Broader study findings: Clonotype sharing was highest between DPOS and TIGIT subsets.

From live CD3+CD8+TCRalphabeta+ cells, four PD-1 and/or TIGIT subsets were sorted. This chain joins TRBV28 and TRBJ2-6, with D hard to call. The source of this sequence is a human donor with melanoma. Sequencing used CD8+ T cells from PBMCs, obtained at baseline or after one month of anti-PD-1 therapy (not recorded which). The CDR3 spells CASSFAGANVLTF. The CDR3 nucleotides are TGTGCCAGCAGTTTTGCCGGGGCCAACGTCCTGACTTTC.